This is a list of T cell receptor beta chains from one sample in a study of metastatic and nonmetastatic thyroid tumors. With MiXCR, TCRdb called clones anew from the PCR reads. The table records some 14,000 clones, 25% to 35% of them present only once. Sequences were obtained from blood. All receptors come from a female donor with papillary thyroid cancer or a benign thyroid nodule (not recorded which). Some clones in this sample may be carry-over from other donors' samples. The CDR3 runs from the conserved cysteine through the conserved F or W. D genes are given only for firm matches. Rows give clone size only sometimes, using once, few, many, or a class for an expanded clone.

CDR3 length	V gene	J gene	D gene	clone size	CDR3 protein	CDR3 DNA
15	TRBV24-1	TRBJ1-1	NA	many	CATSVNGNFGTEAFF	TGTGCCACCAGTGTCAACGGTAACTTCGGGACTGAAGCTTTCTTT
15	TRBV12-3/TRBV12-4	TRBJ2-7	NA	few	CASSTTIGSSYEQYF	TGTGCCAGCAGCACCACTATCGGCTCCTCCTACGAGCAGTACTTC
15	TRBV2	TRBJ2-1	TRBD2	few	CASSRDAGVYNEQFF	TGTGCCAGCAGTCGAGACGCGGGAGTCTACAATGAGCAGTTCTTC
13	TRBV27	TRBJ2-1	TRBD1	medium-sized	CASSSQGYNEQFF	TGTGCCAGCAGTTCACAGGGGTACAATGAGCAGTTCTTC
14	TRBV6-4	TRBJ2-2	TRBD1	NA	CASSVQGDTGELFF	TGTGCCAGCAGTGTACAGGGGGACACCGGGGAGCTGTTTTTT
13	TRBV5-1	TRBJ1-1	NA	NA	CASSLGGPTEAFF	TGCGCCAGCAGCTTGGGTGGCCCCACTGAAGCTTTCTTT
12	TRBV20-1	TRBJ2-1	TRBD1	NA	CSATGTGDEQFF	TGCAGTGCAACCGGGACAGGGGACGAGCAGTTCTTC
14	TRBV7-9	TRBJ2-3	NA	medium-sized	CASSLAGLGDTQYF	TGTGCCAGCAGCTTGGCCGGACTGGGCGATACGCAGTATTTT
11	TRBV20-1	TRBJ2-1	NA	NA	CSARFEGEQFF	TGCAGTGCTCGATTTGAGGGTGAGCAGTTCTTC
15	TRBV7-2	TRBJ2-7	TRBD2	NA	CASSPRATSGSEQYF	TGTGCCAGCAGCCCACGGGCGACTAGCGGGAGCGAGCAGTACTTC
13	TRBV7-2	TRBJ2-1	NA	medium-sized	CASSLSPHNEQFF	TGTGCCAGCAGCTTATCACCCCACAATGAGCAGTTCTTC
14	TRBV6-2/TRBV6-3	TRBJ2-3	TRBD1	NA	CASSSRTGRDTQYF	TGTGCCAGCAGTTCTCGGACAGGGCGAGATACACAGTATTTT
17	TRBV18	TRBJ1-2	NA	NA	CASSPEPTTFANYGYTF	TGTGCCAGCTCACCGGAACCGACCACCTTCGCTAACTATGGCTACACCTTC
14	TRBV4-2	TRBJ1-5	NA	once	CASSQDRGNQPQHF	TGTGCCAGCAGCCAAGACAGGGGCAATCAGCCCCAGCATTTT
19	TRBV5-1	TRBJ2-6	TRBD1	medium-sized	CASSLKSPSDRDGANVLTF	TGCGCCAGCAGCTTGAAATCCCCCTCCGACAGGGATGGGGCCAACGTCCTGACTTTC
13	TRBV2	TRBJ1-1	NA	medium-sized	CASSDSGYTEAFF	TGTGCCAGCAGTGACTCGGGATACACTGAAGCTTTCTTT
13	TRBV12-3/TRBV12-4	TRBJ2-5	NA	many	CASSGDFQETQYF	TGTGCCAGCAGCGGGGACTTTCAAGAGACCCAGTACTTC
14	TRBV13	TRBJ1-6	NA	medium-sized	CASSGRAYNSPLHF	TGTGCCAGCAGCGGACGGGCGTACAATTCACCCCTCCACTTT
15	TRBV6-5	TRBJ1-3	TRBD1	medium-sized	CASSYGQGNRNTIYF	TGTGCCAGCAGTTATGGACAGGGTAATAGAAACACCATATATTTT
16	TRBV18	TRBJ1-4	TRBD1	NA	CASSSTGGATNEKLFF	TGTGCCAGCTCATCGACAGGGGGCGCAACTAATGAAAAACTGTTTTTT
15	TRBV20-1	TRBJ2-7	NA	NA	CSAEHSNLGDYEQYF	TGCAGTGCTGAACACAGCAATTTGGGAGACTACGAGCAGTACTTC
11	TRBV28	TRBJ2-7	NA	few	CASSQTYEQYF	TGTGCCAGCAGTCAGACATACGAGCAGTACTTC
12	TRBV30	TRBJ2-1	NA	NA	CAWSLMRNEQFF	TGTGCCTGGAGTTTGATGAGGAATGAGCAGTTCTTC
18	TRBV18	TRBJ2-1	NA	medium-sized	CASSPPLLEARGYNEQFF	TGTGCCAGCTCACCACCCTTACTAGAAGCCCGCGGCTACAATGAGCAGTTCTTC
17	TRBV5-5	TRBJ2-1	NA	many	CASSLPLGESSYNEQFF	TGTGCCAGCAGCTTGCCCCTTGGTGAAAGCTCCTACAATGAGCAGTTCTTC
13	TRBV20-1	TRBJ1-3	NA	medium-sized	CSARDPSGNTIYF	TGCAGTGCCCGGGATCCCTCTGGAAACACCATATATTTT
14	TRBV5-1	TRBJ2-7	NA	NA	CASSLRRDAYEQYF	TGCGCCAGCAGCTTGCGGCGGGACGCCTACGAGCAGTACTTC
12	TRBV11-2	TRBJ2-5	NA	NA	CASSLWGRTQYF	TGTGCCAGCAGCTTATGGGGGCGGACCCAGTACTTC
16	TRBV14	TRBJ2-5	NA	medium-sized	CASSKRVKSTGETQYF	TGTGCCAGCAGCAAGCGCGTGAAGTCTACGGGAGAGACCCAGTACTTC
11	TRBV6-5	TRBJ2-5	NA	NA	CASSLQETQYF	TGTGCCAGCAGCTTACAAGAGACACAGTACTTC
13	TRBV3-1	TRBJ1-2	NA	NA	CASSRGADYGYTF	TGTGCCAGCAGCCGAGGGGCGGACTATGGCTACACCTTC
15	TRBV30	TRBJ1-3	NA	many	CAWRKGLFSGNTIYF	TGTGCCTGGAGAAAAGGCCTCTTCTCTGGAAACACCATATATTTT
14	TRBV27	TRBJ2-1	TRBD1	few	CASSYGTVYNEQFF	TGTGCCAGCAGTTATGGGACAGTTTACAATGAGCAGTTCTTC
13	TRBV11-2	TRBJ1-2	NA	NA	CASSLGEVYGYTF	TGTGCCAGCAGCTTAGGAGAGGTTTATGGCTACACCTTC
13	TRBV3-1	TRBJ2-5	NA	many	CASSQNFQETQYF	TGTGCCAGCAGCCAGAACTTTCAAGAGACCCAGTACTTC
13	TRBV19	TRBJ1-4	NA	medium-sized	CASRNRVNEKLFF	TGTGCCAGTCGCAACAGGGTGAATGAAAAACTGTTTTTT
14	TRBV4-1	TRBJ1-2	NA	medium-sized	CASSQPVRNYGYTF	TGCGCCAGCAGCCAACCAGTCCGTAACTATGGCTACACCTTC
16	TRBV7-9	TRBJ1-4	NA	many	CASSLGANTGNEKLFF	TGTGCCAGCAGCTTAGGGGCTAACACAGGAAATGAAAAACTGTTTTTT
16	TRBV7-6	TRBJ2-5	TRBD1	many	CASSQQLRDRKRTQYF	TGTGCCAGCAGCCAACAACTCCGGGACAGGAAGAGAACCCAGTACTTC
16	TRBV19	TRBJ2-7	TRBD2	NA	CASSSRLAGQTYEQYF	TGTGCCAGTAGTTCCCGTCTAGCGGGACAAACCTACGAGCAGTACTTC
16	TRBV9	TRBJ2-3	TRBD2	NA	CASRPRNSGGSDTQYF	TGTGCCAGCAGACCTCGGAATAGCGGGGGAAGCGATACGCAGTATTTT
15	TRBV6-5	TRBJ1-2	TRBD1	few	CASSYSGQGRGGYTF	TGTGCCAGCAGTTACAGCGGACAGGGGAGAGGGGGCTACACCTTC
12	TRBV2	TRBJ2-3	NA	few	CASRDGTDTQYF	TGTGCCAGCAGGGACGGCACAGATACGCAGTATTTT
15	TRBV7-9	TRBJ2-3	TRBD2	medium-sized	CASSPLAGVVDTQYF	TGTGCCAGCAGCCCTCTTGCGGGAGTGGTAGATACGCAGTATTTT
18	TRBV3-1	TRBJ2-3	NA	NA	CASSQVGGPREGTNTQYF	TGTGCCAGCAGCCAAGTGGGGGGCCCTAGGGAGGGGACGAATACGCAGTATTTT